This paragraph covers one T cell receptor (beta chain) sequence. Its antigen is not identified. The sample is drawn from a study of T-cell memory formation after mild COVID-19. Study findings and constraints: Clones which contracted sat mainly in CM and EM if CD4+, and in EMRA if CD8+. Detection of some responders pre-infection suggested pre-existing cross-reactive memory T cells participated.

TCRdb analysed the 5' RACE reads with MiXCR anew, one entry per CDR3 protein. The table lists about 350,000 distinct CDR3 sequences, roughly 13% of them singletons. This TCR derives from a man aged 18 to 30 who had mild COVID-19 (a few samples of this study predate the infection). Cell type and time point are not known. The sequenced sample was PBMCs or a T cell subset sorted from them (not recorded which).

The CDR3 protein is CASRLASVPDTQYF. Here the CDR3 DNA reads TGTGCCAGCCGACTGGCGTCGGTGCCAGATACGCAGTATTTT. V and J are TRBV12-3 or TRBV12-4 and TRBJ2-3; D call uncertain. The V end was cut by 8 bases, the J end by 4 bases, with 16 bases between. The CDR3 totals 14 residues.